What follows are 27 T cell receptor beta chains derived from one specimen sequenced in a study of lymphopenia after photon versus proton radiotherapy. Sequenced by immunoSEQ multiplex PCR; TCRdb stores in-frame clones only, minus some. The data hold several thousand clones, with around 90% observed a single time. Sample: peripheral blood, taken from a patient treated with photon-based radiotherapy. Receptors were obtained from a man aged 80 or over with cholangiocarcinoma.

The chain recombines TRBV11-2 with TRBJ1-4; perhaps TRBD1 as D (5 bases). The CDR3 extends over 14 amino acids. The V gene's germline CDR1 is SGHAT and CDR2 FQNNGV. V lost 3 bases, J lost 6 bases, and 11 bases lay in between. The CDR3 DNA reads as TGTGCCAGCAGCTTGCGCAGGGAGGATGAAAAACTGTTTTTT. Protein: CASSLRREDEKLFF.

This chain joins TRBV19 and TRBJ2-3; 7 bases are a match to TRBD2. Germline V CDR1 and CDR2: LNHDA, SQIVND (reference sequence). The CDR3 spans 15 residues. V lost 5 bases to trimming and J lost 2 bases; unmatched junction nucleotides: 7. The CDR3 nucleotides read TGTGCCAGTAGTGACCGGGGGGTGGACACAGATACGCAGTATTTT. Protein product: CASSDRGVDTDTQYF. Looking up the rest from reference TRBV19 and TRBJ2-3 gives the full variable domain: DGGITQSPKYLFRKEGQNVTLSCEQNLNHDAMYWYRQDPGQGLRLIYYSQIVNDFQKGDIAEGYSVSREKKESFPLTVTSAQKNPTAFYLCASSDRGVDTDTQYFGPGTRLTVL.

This clone was observed a few times. The rearrangement joins TRBV6-5 to TRBJ2-6; D possibly corresponds to TRBD1 (6 bases). Between the trimmed V and J ends, which lost 6 bases and 0 bases, there was a span of 6 bases. Germline V lookup: CDR1 MNHEY, CDR2 SVGAGI. The CDR3 sequence is 14 residues long. CDR3 loop: CASRQGSGANVLTF. The DNA of the CDR3 is TGTGCCAGCAGACAGGGCTCTGGGGCCAACGTCCTGACTTTC.

CDR3 residues: CASSSTSTDTQYF. DNA of the CDR3: TGTGCCAGCTCGTCAACTAGCACAGATACGCAGTATTTT. The chain combines TRBV18 with TRBJ2-3; D not certain. Trimming removed 6 bases from V and 0 bases from J, with 7 bases in between. This CDR3 contains 13 residues. Germline V gene lookup returns CDR1 KGHSH and CDR2 LQKENI.

V and J are TRBV5-4 and TRBJ2-7; D perhaps matches TRBD1 (6 bases). Germline CDR1 reads SGHNT; CDR2 reads YYREEE (reference sequence). The CDR3 contains 14 residues. V was cut by 2 bases and J by 0 bases, with 9 bases left in between. Written as DNA, the CDR3 is TGTGCCAGCAGCTTAACGGACAGCTCCTACGAGCAGTACTTC. Protein sequence: CASSLTDSSYEQYF.

This clone was counted a single time. This chain joins TRBV6-5 and TRBJ2-5; 12 bases map to TRBD1. There are 15 residues in the CDR3. Germline V CDR1 and CDR2: MNHEY, SVGAGI. Trimming at V came to 0 bases and at J to 5 bases, leaving 1 base not matched to a gene. In DNA form, the CDR3 reads TGTGCCAGCAGTTACTCAGGGACAGGGGGCGAGACCCAGTACTTC. Amino acids: CASSYSGTGGETQYF.

This chain links TRBV5-4 with TRBJ2-3; D is tentatively TRBD1 or TRBD2 (6 bases each). Germline V gene lookup returns CDR1 SGHNT and CDR2 YYREEE (reference sequence). Trimming took off 2 bases at V and 2 bases at J, with 12 bases between the two ends. CDR3 size: 15 residues. The CDR3 DNA sequence: TGTGCCAGCAGCTTATCGGGGGCCCCCACAGATACGCAGTATTTT. Translation: CASSLSGAPTDTQYF.

The chain recombines TRBV10-3 with TRBJ1-1, with D possibly being TRBD1 (5 bases). CDR3 length equals 14 residues. V lost 2 bases, J lost 5 bases, and 12 bases lay in between. Looked up from germline, CDR1 is ENHRY and CDR2 is SYGVKD. In DNA form, the CDR3 reads TGTGCCATCAGTGAGGGGGCAGATGGGACTGAAGCTTTCTTT. It translates to CAISEGADGTEAFF.

J is TRBJ2-3 and V is TRBV29-1; maybe TRBD2 (5 bases). V shed 2 bases and J shed 4 bases, with 7 bases lying between them. The CDR3 is 12 residues long. The germline CDR1 and CDR2 sequences are SQVTM and ANQGSEA. The CDR3 DNA sequence: TGCAGCGTTGAACGGGGAGCAGATACGCAGTATTTT. It encodes CSVERGADTQYF.

The chain joins TRBV5-5 to TRBJ1-5; D call uncertain. The V and J ends lost 2 bases and 2 bases respectively, with 5 bases between them. This CDR3 is 13 amino acids long. CDR1 SGHKS and CDR2 YYEKEE come from the germline V gene (reference sequence). The CDR3 DNA is TGTGCCAGCAGCTTTGAAGGCAATCAGCCCCAGCATTTT. Protein sequence: CASSFEGNQPQHF.

CDR3 in amino acids: CASSPELYEQYF. For the CDR3, the DNA is TGTGCCAGCTCACCAGAGCTCTACGAGCAGTACTTC. The rearrangement uses TRBV18 and TRBJ2-7; D ambiguous. CDR1 and CDR2 (germline): KGHSH, LQKENI. This CDR3 is built from 12 residues. The V end was cut by 2 bases, the J end by 3 bases, with 5 bases between.

The chain has TRBV9 and TRBJ2-5; no definite D call. The DNA end is a closer match to TRBJ2-7, so the J assignment may be wrong. In germline, CDR1 is SGDLS, CDR2 YYNGEE. The CDR3 totals 14 residues. The CDR3 DNA follows: TGTGCCAGCAGCGTACGACCCGACGGCTACGAGCAGTACTTC. This codes for CASSVRPDGYEQYF.

The chain uses TRBV9 and TRBJ1-3; tentatively, D is TRBD1 (6 bases). CDR1 is SGDLS and CDR2 is YYNGEE in the germline V gene. V was cut by 0 bases and J by 4 bases, with 14 bases left in between. The CDR3 is 16 residues long. The chain's CDR3 is CASSVEAGATGNTIYF. In DNA form, the CDR3 reads TGTGCCAGCAGCGTAGAGGCGGGGGCGACGGGAAACACCATATATTTT.

The chain links TRBV15 to TRBJ1-4; weak D call: TRBD1 (5 bases). The germline gives CDR1 LNHNV, CDR2 YYDKDF (reference sequence). This CDR3 has 16 residues. With 5 bases removed from V and 8 bases from J, the gap between germline ends came to 21 bases. This chain's CDR3 is CATSRSRVGGVEKLFF. The DNA for the CDR3 is TGTGCCACCAGCCGGTCAAGGGTAGGAGGGGTGGAAAAACTGTTTTTT. The variable domain in full, with the rest retrieved from reference TRBV15 and TRBJ1-4, is DAMVIQNPRYQVTQFGKPVTLSCSQTLNHNVMYWYQQKSSQAPKLLFHYYDKDFNNEADTPDNFQSRRPNTSFCFLDIRSPGLGDTAMYLCATSRSRVGGVEKLFFGSGTQLSVL.

The chain links TRBV9 to TRBJ2-1, with 10 bases fitting TRBD1. V trimming: 4 bases; J trimming: 5 bases; junction bases outside the gene matches: 6. The CDR3 consists of 15 residues. Germline assignment: CDR1 SGDLS and CDR2 YYNGEE. DNA of the CDR3: TGTGCCAGCAGCAACGCGGGACAGGGGAACAATGAGCAGTTCTTC. This codes for CASSNAGQGNNEQFF.

This clone was observed a handful of times. This rearrangement joins TRBV27 to TRBJ2-3; 7 bases match TRBD2. V trimming: 7 bases; J trimming: 1 base; junction bases outside the gene matches: 2. Looked up from germline, CDR1 is MNHEY and CDR2 is SMNVEV (reference sequence). CDR3 length: 13 amino acids. The chain's CDR3 is CASMSGGTDTQYF. CDR3 DNA: TGTGCCAGCATGAGCGGGGGCACAGATACGCAGTATTTT.

The genes are TRBV9 and TRBJ2-5; 7 positions match TRBD1. V was pared by 3 bases and J by 1 base, with 6 bases of the junction left unmatched. Germline loops: CDR1 SGDLS, CDR2 YYNGEE. This CDR3 is built from 15 residues. The CDR3 loop reads CASSGRDSLQETQYF. For the CDR3, the DNA is TGTGCCAGCAGCGGCCGGGACAGCCTCCAAGAGACCCAGTACTTC.

This clone was seen a few times. This chain links TRBV6-1 with TRBJ2-7; 7 bases map to TRBD1. The germline CDR1 and CDR2 sequences are MNHNS and SASEGT. The CDR3 contains 12 residues. J was trimmed by 7 bases and V by 7 bases; bases with no gene match: 7. The DNA of the CDR3 is TGTGCCAGCAATCGACAGGGCTGGGAGCAGTACTTC. Translated, it gives CASNRQGWEQYF.

This chain uses TRBV5-1 with TRBJ2-7; D is unclear. The V gene lost 0 bases and the J gene lost 6 bases, with 13 bases spanning the gap. CDR3 size: 14 residues. Germline CDR1 reads SGHRS; CDR2 reads YFSETQ. The CDR3 protein is CASSLGGYMGEQYF. In DNA, the CDR3 is TGCGCCAGCAGCTTGGGTGGGTACATGGGCGAGCAGTACTTC. Full variable domain (missing parts from reference TRBV5-1 and TRBJ2-7): KAGVTQTPRYLIKTRGQQVTLSCSPISGHRSVSWYQQTPGQGLQFLFEYFSETQRNKGNFPGRFSGRQFSNSRSEMNVSTLELGDSALYLCASSLGGYMGEQYFGPGTRLTVT.

V usage is TRBV4-1 and J usage is TRBJ2-4, with TRBD2 as a possible D gene (6 bases). CDR3 length: 18 residues. In germline, CDR1 is MGHRA, CDR2 YSYEKL. V shed 0 bases and J shed 3 bases, with 18 bases lying between them. The CDR3 sequence: CASSQENGQGGGKNIQYF. The CDR3 bases are TGCGCCAGCAGCCAAGAAAATGGGCAGGGAGGAGGCAAAAACATTCAGTACTTC.

This rearrangement joins TRBV4-2 to TRBJ2-3; D is ambiguous. With 0 bases removed from V and 9 bases from J, the gap between germline ends came to 10 bases. The CDR3 covers 13 residues. Germline V CDR1 and CDR2: LGHNA, YNFKEQ. This CDR3 reads CASSQEVDKTQYF. Here the CDR3 DNA reads TGTGCCAGCAGCCAAGAAGTCGACAAAACGCAGTATTTT.

The chain recombines TRBV7-9 with TRBJ2-5; 15 bases map to TRBD2. Germline values: CDR1 SEHNR, CDR2 FQNEAQ (reference sequence). The junction had 8 bases not matched to a gene; V was cut back by 5 bases and J by 1 base. This CDR3 has 18 residues. Here the CDR3 DNA reads TGTGCCAGCAGCCGCCCCGGACTAGCGGGGGGGCTCCAAGAGACCCAGTACTTC. It specifies CASSRPGLAGGLQETQYF. Looking up the rest from reference TRBV7-9 and TRBJ2-5 gives the full variable domain: DTGVSQNPRHKITKRGQNVTFRCDPISEHNRLYWYRQTLGQGPEFLTYFQNEAQLEKSRLLSDRFSAERPKGSFSTLEIQRTEQGDSAMYLCASSRPGLAGGLQETQYFGPGTRLLVL.

J is TRBJ2-1 and V is TRBV5-1, with D unresolved. The V gene lost 4 bases and the J gene lost 1 base, with 3 bases spanning the gap. Germline lookup yields CDR1 SGHRS and CDR2 YFSETQ. The CDR3 extends over 12 amino acids. The DNA for the CDR3 is TGCGCCAGCAGCAGGTCCTACAATGAGCAGTTCTTC. It translates to CASSRSYNEQFF.

The chain uses TRBV20-1 and TRBJ1-2; 7 bases fit TRBD1. The CDR3 sequence is 11 residues long. Trimming cost V 6 bases and J 5 bases; bases outside gene matches: 3. CDR1 and CDR2 (germline): DFQATT, SNEGSKA (reference sequence). The CDR3 loop reads CSAAGQYGYTF. For the CDR3, the DNA is TGCAGTGCCGCGGGACAGTATGGCTACACCTTC.

The CDR3 region is CASSPIDLGSYGYTF. CDR3 DNA sequence: TGTGCCAGCAGTCCCATAGACCTGGGGAGCTATGGCTACACCTTC. The rearrangement joins TRBV27 to TRBJ1-2; D uncertain. V shed 5 bases and J shed 4 bases, with 17 bases lying between them. The CDR3 spans 15 residues. Germline V gene data show CDR1 as MNHEY and CDR2 as SMNVEV (reference sequence).

This chain connects TRBV5-1 to TRBJ2-1; 11 bases map to TRBD2. V shed 4 bases, J shed 5 bases, and the junction held 2 bases outside the gene matches. This CDR3 region has 14 residues. Germline-derived CDR1 and CDR2 are SGHRS and YFSETQ. CDR3 DNA sequence: TGCGCCAGCAGCGTACTAGCGGGGGACAATGAGCAGTTCTTC. As protein: CASSVLAGDNEQFF.

V gene TRBV28 combines with J gene TRBJ1-4; D unresolved. Germline CDR1 is MDHEN and CDR2 is SYDVKM. This CDR3 is built from 17 residues. The V and J ends lost 5 bases and 3 bases respectively, with 19 bases between them. CDR3: CASSVVKTREANEKLFF. As DNA, the CDR3 is TGTGCCAGCAGTGTAGTCAAAACTCGGGAGGCTAATGAAAAACTGTTTTTT.